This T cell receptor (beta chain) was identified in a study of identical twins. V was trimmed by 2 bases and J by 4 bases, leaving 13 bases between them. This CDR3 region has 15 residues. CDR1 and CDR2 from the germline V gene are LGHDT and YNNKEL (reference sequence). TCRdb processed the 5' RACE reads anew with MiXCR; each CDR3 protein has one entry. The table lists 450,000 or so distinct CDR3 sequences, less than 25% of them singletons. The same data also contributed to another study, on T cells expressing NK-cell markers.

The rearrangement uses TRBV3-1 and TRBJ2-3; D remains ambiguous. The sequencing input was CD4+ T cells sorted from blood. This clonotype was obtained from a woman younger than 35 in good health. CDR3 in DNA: TGTGCCAGCAGCCAAAATGGGCAGCGACCAGATACGCAGTATTTT. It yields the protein CASSQNGQRPDTQYF.